This T cell receptor beta chain was recorded in a study of early T cells in non-severe SARS-CoV-2 infection. Study-wide context: Sequencing was performed on bulk RNA from unsorted whole blood, leaving chains unpaired. Whole-study findings and limits: Matching against VDJdb likely underestimated virus-specific expansions, favoring anti-spike CD8.

This clonotype came up many times. Its antigen is unknown. The library protocol tagged individual cDNA molecules with unique molecular identifiers. TCRdb called the 5' RACE reads again in MiXCR, with one record for every CDR3 protein. The sample lists some 30,000 distinct CDR3 sequences, 5.8% occurring once. The CDR3 is made up of 14 amino acids. The germline V and J ends were trimmed by 0 bases and 6 bases, with 14 bases remaining between them. Germline CDR1 DFQATT, CDR2 SNEGSKA (reference sequence). The sequencing sample was made of whole blood. The source of this sequence is an adult who was a healthcare worker with PCR-confirmed SARS-CoV-2 infection or an uninfected control (not recorded which). The chain joins TRBV20-1 to TRBJ2-5; TRBD2 is a possible D gene (5 bases). The CDR3 bases are TGCAGTGCTAGAGATTTTCTAGCTAGAAAGACCCAGTACTTC. This gives the protein CSARDFLARKTQYF.